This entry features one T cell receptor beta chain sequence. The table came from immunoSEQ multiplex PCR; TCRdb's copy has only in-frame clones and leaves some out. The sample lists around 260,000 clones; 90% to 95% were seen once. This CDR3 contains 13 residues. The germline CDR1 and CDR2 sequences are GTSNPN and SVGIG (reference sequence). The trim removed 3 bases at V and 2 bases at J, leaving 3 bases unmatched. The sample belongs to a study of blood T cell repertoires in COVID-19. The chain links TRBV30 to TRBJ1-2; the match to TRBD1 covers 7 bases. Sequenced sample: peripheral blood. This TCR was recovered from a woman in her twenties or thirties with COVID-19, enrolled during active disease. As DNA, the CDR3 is TGTGCCTGGAGCTTACAGGGGAACTATGGCTACACCTTC. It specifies CAWSLQGNYGYTF.